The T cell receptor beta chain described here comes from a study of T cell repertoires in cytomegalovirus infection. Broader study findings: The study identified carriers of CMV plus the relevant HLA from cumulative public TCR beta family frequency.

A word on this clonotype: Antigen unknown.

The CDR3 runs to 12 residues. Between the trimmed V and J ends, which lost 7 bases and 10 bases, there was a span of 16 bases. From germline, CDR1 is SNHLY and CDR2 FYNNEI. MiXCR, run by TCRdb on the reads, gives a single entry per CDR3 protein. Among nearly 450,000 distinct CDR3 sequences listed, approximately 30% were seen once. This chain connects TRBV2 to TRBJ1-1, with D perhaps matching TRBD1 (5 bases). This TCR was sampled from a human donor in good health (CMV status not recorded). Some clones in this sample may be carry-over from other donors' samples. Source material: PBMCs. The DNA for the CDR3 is TGTGCCAGCACGACGGGTGGGGCCTCAGCTTTCTTT. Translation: CASTTGGASAFF.